This is a list of T cell receptor beta chains from one sample in a study of OX40 agonist ivuxolimab in advanced cancers. The method was immunoSEQ multiplex PCR; TCRdb's version includes in-frame clones alone and lacks a portion of them. The repertoire consists of some 46,000 clones, with 89% occurring once and the leading ten covering 10% to 15%. The specimen comprised CD4+ or CD8+ T cells sorted from blood, sampled in a trial of the OX40 agonist ivuxolimab. Receptors originate from an adult with an advanced solid tumor such as melanoma, head and neck, liver or kidney cancer. The conserved cysteine and the conserved F or W are not part of the CDR3 here.

j_call: TRBJ1-6; v_call: TRBV19; cdr3_aa: ASSPGQKNSPLH
j_call: TRBJ1-1; v_call: TRBV6-6; cdr3_aa: ASTLGGLTEAF
j_call: TRBJ1-1; v_call: TRBV7-6; cdr3_aa: ASSLAGVENTEAF
j_call: TRBJ2-1; v_call: TRBV14; cdr3_aa: ASSRMGQKIYNEQF
j_call: TRBJ1-3; v_call: TRBV13; cdr3_aa: ASSPQVNSGNTIY
j_call: TRBJ1-5; v_call: TRBV7-9; cdr3_aa: ASSLGNRPQH
j_call: TRBJ2-1; v_call: TRBV7-2; cdr3_aa: ASSVGTGVPYNEQF
j_call: TRBJ1-1; v_call: TRBV6-1; cdr3_aa: ASSLSISGPAF
j_call: TRBJ1-1; v_call: TRBV6-5; cdr3_aa: ASSYRGRGYTEAF
j_call: TRBJ2-5; v_call: TRBV9; cdr3_aa: ASSGTGHPQETQY
j_call: TRBJ2-2; v_call: TRBV5-1; cdr3_aa: ASSFNTGELF
j_call: TRBJ2-5; v_call: TRBV7-2; cdr3_aa: ASSLVEETQY
j_call: TRBJ1-2; v_call: TRBV11-2; cdr3_aa: ASSLGNRPTPYGYT
j_call: TRBJ2-3; v_call: TRBV6-5; cdr3_aa: ASSPISVTDTQY
j_call: TRBJ2-2; v_call: TRBV27; cdr3_aa: ASSLTGTGYTGELF
j_call: TRBJ2-7; v_call: TRBV6-6; cdr3_aa: ASSYSSSVQVEQY
j_call: TRBJ2-7; v_call: TRBV7-8; cdr3_aa: ASSLVGGAQKTYEQY
j_call: TRBJ2-3; v_call: TRBV19; cdr3_aa: ASYPWGGITDTQY